These 29 T cell receptor beta chains were sequenced from one sample in a study of blood T cell repertoires in COVID-19. Repertoires were generated with immunoSEQ multiplex PCR, while TCRdb's copy carries only in-frame clones and drops some. The top ten clones hold approximately 6.6% of a sample with a few hundred thousand clones, 80% to 90% of them seen once. The sample consisted of PBMCs or T cells enriched from blood (not recorded which). The receptors here all came from a woman in her 50s who had been exposed to COVID-19.

This clone was seen a handful of times. The V gene is TRBV6-4, the J gene TRBJ2-7, with TRBD1 identical over 9 bases. With V trimmed by 8 bases and J by 0 bases, 5 bases remained unmatched. CDR3 length: 14 amino acids. Germline lookup yields CDR1 MRHNA and CDR2 SNTAGT. The CDR3 region has the DNA TGTGCCAGCCTGCCGGGACAGGGCTCCTACGAGCAGTACTTC. Translating gives CASLPGQGSYEQYF.

This clone was seen a few times. This sequence joins TRBV6-4 and TRBJ2-3; 7 bases match TRBD2. Germline CDR1 reads MRHNA; CDR2 reads SNTAGT. The J segment lost 3 bases and the V segment lost 6 bases, leaving 3 bases of the junction unmatched. The CDR3 has 13 residues. In DNA form, the CDR3 reads TGTGCCAGCAGACGGGACTATACAGATACGCAGTATTTT. Translation gives CASRRDYTDTQYF.

The chain joins TRBV7-6 to TRBJ2-7; 8 bases are a match to TRBD1. The trim removed 4 bases at V and 0 bases at J, leaving 5 bases unmatched. The length of the CDR3 is 15 residues. CDR1 is SGHVS and CDR2 is FNYEAQ in the germline V gene. The DNA for the CDR3 is TGTGCCAGCAGCTCCCGGACAGGGTACTCCTACGAGCAGTACTTC. It encodes CASSSRTGYSYEQYF. The entire variable domain, with the rest obtained from reference TRBV7-6 and TRBJ2-7, is as follows: GAGVSQSPRYKVTKRGQDVALRCDPISGHVSLYWYRQALGQGPEFLTYFNYEAQQDKSGLPNDRFSAERPEGSISTLTIQRTEQRDSAMYRCASSSRTGYSYEQYFGPGTRLTVT.

The rearrangement uses TRBV3-1 (or the pseudogene TRBV3-2) and TRBJ2-1; 10 nucleotides line up with TRBD2. Germline loops: CDR1 LGHDT, CDR2 YNNKEL (reference sequence). V dropped 4 bases and J dropped 3; count of bases not matched to a gene: 3. The CDR3 sequence is 15 residues long. The CDR3 DNA is TGTGCCAGCAGCCGCACTAGCGGGGACTACAATGAGCAGTTCTTC. It encodes CASSRTSGDYNEQFF.

The V call is TRBV5-4, the J call TRBJ1-1; D not resolved. This CDR3 is built from 14 residues. The V end lost 0 bases, the J end lost 8 bases, and 14 bases lay between the germline ends. Germline CDR1 is SGHNT and CDR2 is YYREEE (reference sequence). CDR3 loop: CASSLASLPGEAFF. The CDR3 region has the DNA TGTGCCAGCAGCTTGGCGTCACTACCGGGAGAAGCTTTCTTT.

The chain joins TRBV28 to TRBJ1-3, with D hard to call. Trimming removed 5 bases at V and 4 bases at J, with 15 bases between. Per germline, CDR1 MDHEN and CDR2 SYDVKM. The CDR3 length is 15 residues. The CDR3 DNA sequence: TGTGCCAGCAGTCCACCAGTGAGGGTCGGAAACACCATATATTTT. The encoded protein is CASSPPVRVGNTIYF. The entire variable domain, with the rest obtained from reference TRBV28 and TRBJ1-3, is as follows: DVKVTQSSRYLVKRTGEKVFLECVQDMDHENMFWYRQDPGLGLRLIYFSYDVKMKEKGDIPEGYSVSREKKERFSLILESASTNQTSMYLCASSPPVRVGNTIYFGEGSWLTVV.

The chain is built from TRBV2 and TRBJ1-3, with D possibly TRBD1 on 6 matching bases. This CDR3 spans 14 amino acids. Germline V CDR1 and CDR2: SNHLY, FYNNEI. Between the trimmed V and J ends, which lost 4 bases and 4 bases, there was a span of 11 bases. The CDR3 sequence: CASSVTGLGNTIYF. For the CDR3, the DNA is TGTGCCAGCAGTGTTACAGGGTTGGGAAACACCATATATTTT.

This sequence joins TRBV4-1 and TRBJ2-2; 11 bases are shared with TRBD1. Germline loops: CDR1 MGHRA, CDR2 YSYEKL. V lost 0 bases and J lost 7; bases outside the gene matches: 7. The CDR3 has 17 residues. The CDR3 DNA reads TGCGCCAGCAGCCAAGACGAAGGACAGGGGGCTCTCGGGGAGCTGTTTTTT. Translating it yields CASSQDEGQGALGELFF.

DNA for the CDR3: TGTGCCAGCAGTGAGCGGGACGGATTGTTCCCTTCCTACGAGCAGTACTTC. Translated, it gives CASSERDGLFPSYEQYF. The V gene is TRBV6-1, the J gene TRBJ2-7; D is possibly TRBD2 (6 bases). This CDR3 region has 17 residues. Germline V lookup: CDR1 MNHNS, CDR2 SASEGT. V was cut by 3 bases and J by 1 base, with 19 bases left in between.

This clone was counted ten times or more. V gene TRBV18 combines with J gene TRBJ2-5; perhaps TRBD1 as D (6 bases). Trimming left V 6 bases short and J 0 bases short, with 11 bases between. The CDR3 is made up of 14 amino acids. Looked up from germline, CDR1 is KGHSH and CDR2 is LQKENI. CDR3 nucleotide sequence: TGTGCCAGCTCCCCAACAGGGAACCAAGAGACCCAGTACTTC. Protein: CASSPTGNQETQYF.

In its sample, this clone was seen once. The rearrangement joins TRBV2 to TRBJ2-1; 7 nucleotides agree with TRBD2. The CDR3 runs 17 residues. With V trimmed by 4 bases and J by 6 bases, 15 bases remained unmatched. The germline V gene encodes CDR1 SNHLY and CDR2 FYNNEI. The DNA for the CDR3 is TGTGCCAGCAGTGCCCCGATGCTGTTGCGGGGGACCAATGAGCAGTTCTTC. It yields the protein CASSAPMLLRGTNEQFF.

This clone was seen more than once but under ten times. J is TRBJ1-2 and V is TRBV5-4; TRBD1 aligns across 9 bases. J was trimmed by 6 bases and V by 0 bases; bases with no gene match: 3. The CDR3 is 14 residues long. Germline V gene data show CDR1 as SGHNT and CDR2 as YYREEE (reference sequence). CDR3 in amino acids: CASSLAQGADGYTF. As DNA, the CDR3 is TGTGCCAGCAGCTTGGCACAGGGGGCAGATGGCTACACCTTC.

The chain is built from TRBV16 and TRBJ1-1; D uncertain. This CDR3 has 13 residues. V dropped 4 bases and J dropped 2 bases, with 8 bases sitting between them. The germline V gene encodes CDR1 KGHSY and CDR2 FQNENV. The CDR3 coding sequence is TGTGCCAGCAGCCTCGGAGTAAACACTGAAGCTTTCTTT. Translated, it gives CASSLGVNTEAFF.

This clone was seen only a few times. The chain links TRBV9 to TRBJ1-2; D remains unclear. Between the trimmed V and J ends, which lost 4 bases and 0 bases, there was a span of 10 bases. This CDR3 comprises 14 residues. Per germline, CDR1 SGDLS and CDR2 YYNGEE. CDR3 residues: CASSPTDSNYGYTF. The CDR3 DNA is TGTGCCAGCAGCCCCACAGATTCTAACTATGGCTACACCTTC.

In DNA form, the CDR3 reads TGTGCCAGCAGCGCGGAGGCAGCTAACACTGAAGCTTTCTTT. It codes for CASSAEAANTEAFF. This chain links TRBV9 with TRBJ1-1; D is undetermined. The CDR3 totals 14 residues. Germline V CDR1 and CDR2: SGDLS, YYNGEE. V lost 3 bases and J lost 2, with 11 bases in between.

This clone was detected a few times. Other nucleotide sequences in the sample specify the same CDR3. V is TRBV18 and J is TRBJ1-1, with TRBD1 identical over 7 bases. J lost 1 base, V lost 3 bases, and 2 bases had no gene match. Germline-derived CDR1 and CDR2 are KGHSH and LQKENI. The CDR3 covers 14 residues. CDR3 nucleotide sequence: TGTGCCAGCTCACCGGGACAGTCGAACACTGAAGCTTTCTTT. Protein: CASSPGQSNTEAFF.

The chain is built from TRBV5-1 and TRBJ1-2, with 7 positions matching TRBD1. Germline-derived CDR1 and CDR2 are SGHRS and YFSETQ. Trimming cost V 6 bases and J 2 bases; bases outside gene matches: 4. This CDR3 spans 13 amino acids. The CDR3 loop is CASKPQGNYGYTF. CDR3 DNA sequence: TGCGCCAGCAAACCACAGGGGAACTATGGCTACACCTTC.

This clone occurred a few times. The chain carries TRBV30 and TRBJ2-5; no definite D call. In germline, CDR1 is GTSNPN, CDR2 SVGIG (reference sequence). There are 11 residues in the CDR3. V was cut by 5 bases and J by 5 bases, with 9 bases left in between. CDR3 nucleotides: TGTGCCTGGGGGCCGGCGGAGACCCAGTACTTC. As protein: CAWGPAETQYF.

V is TRBV27 and J is TRBJ1-3, with a tentative D call TRBD1 (5 bases). CDR3 length equals 15 residues. Deletions cut 0 bases from V and 0 bases from J, with 6 bases between. CDR1 MNHEY and CDR2 SMNVEV come from the germline V gene (reference sequence). The DNA of the CDR3 is TGTGCCAGCAGTTTATCGGGGGGCTCTGGAAACACCATATATTTT. It specifies CASSLSGGSGNTIYF.

This clone appeared a single time. This chain uses TRBV5-6 with TRBJ2-3; D ambiguous. This CDR3 is built from 15 residues. From germline, CDR1 is SGHDT and CDR2 YYEEEE. Trimming removed 2 bases at V and 6 bases at J, with 16 bases between. The CDR3, as DNA: TGTGCCAGCAGCTTTTGGGCATCCCAGAAGGATACGCAGTATTTT. This encodes CASSFWASQKDTQYF.

This sequence joins TRBV5-1 and TRBJ1-1; D may be TRBD1 (6 bases). The length of the CDR3 is 12 residues. Germline V gene lookup returns CDR1 SGHRS and CDR2 YFSETQ. V lost 1 base and J 6 bases, leaving 7 bases between the germline ends. The CDR3 reads CASSLSGAEAFF. The CDR3 DNA sequence: TGCGCCAGCAGCTTGTCAGGGGCTGAAGCTTTCTTT.

V usage is TRBV10-3 and J usage is TRBJ2-1; possibly TRBD2 for D (6 bases). The CDR3 has 13 residues. Germline CDR1 is ENHRY and CDR2 is SYGVKD. The V gene lost 9 bases and the J gene lost 5 bases, with 14 bases spanning the gap. CDR3 bases: TGTGCCATTCGATTCGGCGGGGACAATGAGCAGTTCTTC. Amino acids: CAIRFGGDNEQFF.

This CDR3 is CASSLRDSNTEAFF. CDR3 bases: TGTGCCAGCAGCCTCCGGGACAGCAACACTGAAGCTTTCTTT. The rearrangement uses TRBV11-2 and TRBJ1-1; 7 bases agree with TRBD1. J was trimmed by 2 bases and V by 5 bases; bases with no gene match: 5. The length of the CDR3 is 14 residues. Per germline, CDR1 SGHAT and CDR2 FQNNGV.

The V and J genes are TRBV19 and TRBJ1-5; maybe TRBD1 (6 bases). Germline V lookup: CDR1 LNHDA, CDR2 SQIVND (reference sequence). V lost 5 bases to trimming and J lost 6 bases, with 14 bases between them. The CDR3 extends over 14 amino acids. This CDR3 is CASSGGGAGQPQHF. CDR3 DNA: TGTGCCAGTAGTGGCGGGGGCGCGGGTCAGCCCCAGCATTTT.

CDR3: CASSGTGGQETQYF. CDR3 bases: TGTGCCAGCAGTGGGACTGGCGGTCAAGAGACCCAGTACTTC. The gene calls are TRBV2 and TRBJ2-5; the D gene is possibly TRBD2 (5 bases). The CDR3 consists of 14 residues. The germline CDR1 and CDR2 sequences are SNHLY and FYNNEI. Trimming cost V 4 bases and J 2 bases, with 11 bases left between them.

The J gene is TRBJ1-1, the V gene TRBV19; 8 positions agree with TRBD1. This CDR3 comprises 13 residues. The germline V gene encodes CDR1 LNHDA and CDR2 SQIVND (reference sequence). V gave up 4 bases and J gave up 6 bases; unmatched junction bases: 4. The CDR3 DNA sequence: TGTGCCAGTAGTACCTCAGGGGGCCCTGAAGCTTTCTTT. It specifies CASSTSGGPEAFF.

The gene calls are TRBV7-2 and TRBJ2-5, with a weak D call TRBD2 (5 bases). The CDR3 extends over 14 amino acids. With 4 bases removed from V and 7 bases from J, the gap between germline ends came to 16 bases. The V gene's germline CDR1 is SGHTA and CDR2 FQGNSA. CDR3 amino acids: CASSSDWESGTQYF. In DNA form, the CDR3 reads TGTGCCAGCAGCTCGGACTGGGAGAGCGGGACCCAGTACTTC.

The chain is built from TRBV29-1 and TRBJ2-1, with 7 bases fitting TRBD1. The CDR3 consists of 14 residues. Germline lookup yields CDR1 SQVTM and CDR2 ANQGSEA. Trimming cost V 5 bases and J 3 bases; bases outside gene matches: 7. The CDR3 spells CSVLPWDSYNEQFF. DNA of the CDR3: TGCAGCGTTTTGCCCTGGGACAGCTACAATGAGCAGTTCTTC.

The V gene is TRBV2, the J gene TRBJ1-3, with TRBD1 matching over 8 bases. After removal of 9 bases from V and 8 bases from J, the junction contained 9 bases not matched to a gene. CDR1 is SNHLY, CDR2 FYNNEI, per germline. The CDR3 has 13 amino acids. In DNA form, the CDR3 reads TGTGCCAGTGAAGACAGGGGTGCGGACACCATATATTTT. This sequence encodes CASEDRGADTIYF.